This T cell receptor beta chain was obtained from a study of shared clonotypes between healthy human individuals. The CDR3 length is 15 residues. V was clipped by 1 base and J by 5 bases; unmatched bases: 5. Germline-derived CDR1 and CDR2 are KGHSH and LQKENI. The repertoire was sequenced with immunoSEQ multiplex PCR; TCRdb's copy has only in-frame clones and lacks some. The table includes more than 2,000,000 clones, 93% detected once. The receptor's source is a man younger than 35 in good health. Some clones in this sample may be carry-over from other donors' samples. Specimen: naive CD4+ T cells from PBMCs. Subset reported: CD45RA+ positively selected. The chain links TRBV18 to TRBJ2-7, with 10 nucleotides matching TRBD1. Here the CDR3 DNA reads TGTGCCAGCTCACCACTGGGACAGGGGCTTAACGAGCAGTACTTC. Translating gives CASSPLGQGLNEQYF.